The rows below give T cell receptor beta chains drawn from one sample of a study of T cell clusters in autoimmune cytopenias. Each CDR3 protein gets one entry in TCRdb, which reprocessed the multiplex PCR reads and gives no DNA. The sample's table shows around 1,700 distinct CDR3 sequences. Material: peripheral blood. These receptors were taken from a human donor with an autoimmune cytopenia, with autoimmune hepatitis or in good health (not recorded which). CDR3s include the opening cysteine and the closing phenylalanine or tryptophan. Each record gives: V gene, J gene, clone size, CDR3 length, CDR3 protein. Clone sizes are given selectively: once, few, many, or a class where the clone is expanded.

TRBV20-1	TRBJ2-7	medium-sized	14	CSARYDRGTYEQYF
TRBV5-6	TRBJ2-1	medium-sized	14	CASSLGTGGNEQFF
TRBV30	TRBJ2-3	medium-sized	14	CAWTPGGATDTQYF
TRBV19	TRBJ1-1	-	14	CASSIAWQSTEAFF
TRBV19	TRBJ1-5	medium-sized	15	CASSMGQGRNQPQHF
TRBV5-4	TRBJ2-2	medium-sized	15	CASSFYRGKGGELFF
TRBV6-4	TRBJ2-2	medium-sized	12	CASSEQGGELFF
TRBV29-1	TRBJ1-1	medium-sized	15	CSVAGTGGSGTEAFF
TRBV19	TRBJ2-1	medium-sized	15	CASSVRLAGGFEQFF
TRBV6-5	TRBJ1-1	-	15	CASQRGDFLNTEAFF
TRBV6-5	TRBJ2-7	medium-sized	14	CASSLTLATYEQYF
TRBV6-6	TRBJ2-7	medium-sized	14	CASSYTGNYYEQYF
TRBV6-5	TRBJ2-3	medium-sized	14	CASSLSGSPDTQYF
TRBV6-5	TRBJ2-3	medium-sized	16	CASSYPSGRGADTQYF
TRBV19	TRBJ2-3	medium-sized	14	CASCLAGITDTQYF
TRBV19	TRBJ1-5	-	16	CASSLMGQQGNQPQHF
TRBV29-1	TRBJ1-5	-	16	CSVGGTGDRSNQPQHF
TRBV6-1	TRBJ1-5	medium-sized	13	CASHGGAGQPQHF
TRBV18	TRBJ1-2	medium-sized	14	CASSSDRGVSGYTF
TRBV15	TRBJ2-2	medium-sized	15	CATSMTGVGGGELFF
TRBV6-5	TRBJ2-6	medium-sized	17	CASSYSGSASGANVLTF
TRBV7-2	TRBJ1-2	medium-sized	14	CASSIFQQKDGYTF
TRBV27	TRBJ2-3	medium-sized	15	CASRGQREVTDTQYF
TRBV29-1	TRBJ2-7	-	14	CSVETGTGGGEQYF
TRBV30	TRBJ1-2	medium-sized	11	CARETGGGYTF
TRBV19	TRBJ2-6	medium-sized	16	CASRENPVAGANVLTF
TRBV19	TRBJ1-5	medium-sized	15	CASSIGRSRNQPQHF
TRBV12-3/TRBV12-4	TRBJ2-3	medium-sized	14	CASTWGGAADTQYF
TRBV5-1	TRBJ1-1	-	13	CASSLVTNTEAFF
TRBV6-5	TRBJ2-3	medium-sized	20	CASSAARLASRPRSTDTQYF
TRBV27	TRBJ2-1	-	13	CASSLASYNEQFF
TRBV10-3	TRBJ1-2	-	13	CAISEERIYGYTF
TRBV6-1	TRBJ2-7	medium-sized	13	CASSLDRSYEQYF
TRBV29-1	TRBJ2-7	medium-sized	13	CSVLEGTYEQQYF
TRBV25-1	TRBJ2-5	-	13	CASGQGMGETQYF
TRBV5-4	TRBJ2-1	-	16	CASSQPGQGLHNEQFF
TRBV11-3	TRBJ2-7	-	14	CASSFRGSEYEQYF
TRBV20-1	TRBJ2-1	medium-sized	16	CSARDWTSGLANEQFF
TRBV6-5	TRBJ2-1	-	17	CASSSPGSLIINNEQFF
TRBV6-5	TRBJ2-3	medium-sized	11	CASSSTDTQYF
TRBV29-1	TRBJ1-2	medium-sized	13	CSYWRLKDYGYTF
TRBV19	TRBJ2-7	-	17	CASSMTALSGTSYEQYF
TRBV6-5	TRBJ1-1	-	14	CASRRDSLNTEAFF